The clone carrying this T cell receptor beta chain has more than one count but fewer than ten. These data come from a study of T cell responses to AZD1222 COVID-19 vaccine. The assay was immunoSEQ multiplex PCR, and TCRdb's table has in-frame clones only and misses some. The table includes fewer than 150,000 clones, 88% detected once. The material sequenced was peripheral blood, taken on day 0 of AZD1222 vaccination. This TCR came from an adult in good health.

CDR3 loop: CASSKALRGSDMNTEAFF. The CDR3 coding sequence is TGTGCCAGCAGCAAAGCGCTAAGAGGTTCAGACATGAACACTGAAGCTTTCTTT. J is TRBJ1-1 and V is TRBV21-1. TRBV21-1 is designated a pseudogene. The CDR3 covers 18 residues.